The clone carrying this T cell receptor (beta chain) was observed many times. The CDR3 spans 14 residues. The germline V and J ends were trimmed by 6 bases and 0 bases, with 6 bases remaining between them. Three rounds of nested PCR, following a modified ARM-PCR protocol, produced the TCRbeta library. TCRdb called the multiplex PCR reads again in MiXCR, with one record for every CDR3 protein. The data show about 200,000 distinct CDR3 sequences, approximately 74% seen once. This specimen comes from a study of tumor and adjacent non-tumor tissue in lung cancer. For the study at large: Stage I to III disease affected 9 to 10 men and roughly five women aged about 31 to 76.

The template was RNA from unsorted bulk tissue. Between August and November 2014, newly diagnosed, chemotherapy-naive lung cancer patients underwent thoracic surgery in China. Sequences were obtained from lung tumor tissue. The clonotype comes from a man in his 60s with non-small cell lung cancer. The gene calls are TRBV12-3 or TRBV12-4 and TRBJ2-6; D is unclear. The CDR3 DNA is TGTGCCAGCAGCCACAGCTCTGGGGCCAACGTCCTGACTTTC. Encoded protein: CASSHSSGANVLTF.